A single sample gave rise to the 5 T cell receptor beta chains below, sequenced in a study of cytomegalovirus exposure and HLA in healthy donors. Researchers ran the PCR with 60 Vbeta and 13 Jbeta primers. TCRdb's copy holds only in-frame clones and misses some; the assay was immunoSEQ multiplex PCR. The sample lists around 97,000 clones, around two thirds occurring once. Sequenced: PBMCs. The origin of the receptors is a woman aged 45-65 years in good health and CMV-seronegative.

As to this clone: The sample carries other DNA sequences with the same CDR3. The chain combines TRBV19 with TRBJ2-7; 9 bases agree with TRBD2. Losses at the gene ends were 5 bases for V and 4 bases for J; bases not matched to a gene: 3. The CDR3 is 13 amino acids. Germline V gene sequence: CDR1 LNHDA, CDR2 SQIVND (reference sequence). CDR3 nucleotides: TGTGCCAGTAGTGCGGGAGGGCCTTACGAGCAGTACTTC. Its protein product is CASSAGGPYEQYF.

This chain connects TRBV2 to TRBJ1-1; D uncertain. This CDR3 region has 13 residues. Trimming stripped 1 base from V and 1 base from J, with 4 bases between. CDR1 and CDR2 from the germline V gene are SNHLY and FYNNEI. This chain's CDR3 is CASSEEQNTEAFF. The CDR3 DNA sequence: TGTGCCAGCAGTGAAGAACAGAACACTGAAGCTTTCTTT.

The table lists this clone with a few counts. The chain employs TRBV18 and TRBJ1-5, with D perhaps TRBD1 (6 bases). V lost 4 bases and J 0 bases, leaving 10 bases between the germline ends. Germline loops: CDR1 KGHSH, CDR2 LQKENI. This CDR3 region has 15 residues. CDR3 loop: CASSRGQPSNQPQHF. CDR3 in DNA: TGTGCCAGCTCACGAGGACAGCCTAGCAATCAGCCCCAGCATTTT.

The chain combines TRBV19 with TRBJ1-2, with TRBD1 matching over 7 bases. Germline V gene sequence: CDR1 LNHDA, CDR2 SQIVND (reference sequence). Unmatched junction bases numbered 13, after V lost 3 bases and J lost 6 bases. The CDR3 is made up of 16 amino acids. The DNA for the CDR3 is TGTGCCAGTAGTATTTTGGGTGACAGGGACGGCGATGGCTACACCTTC. As protein: CASSILGDRDGDGYTF.

This sequence joins TRBV2 and TRBJ1-1; tentative D call: TRBD1 (6 bases). This CDR3 region has 14 residues. The ends were cut back, 2 bases at V and 1 base at J, with 8 bases in the middle. Germline-derived CDR1 and CDR2 are SNHLY and FYNNEI. CDR3 in amino acids: CASSELGGNTEAFF. CDR3 DNA sequence: TGTGCCAGCAGTGAATTAGGGGGGAACACTGAAGCTTTCTTT.